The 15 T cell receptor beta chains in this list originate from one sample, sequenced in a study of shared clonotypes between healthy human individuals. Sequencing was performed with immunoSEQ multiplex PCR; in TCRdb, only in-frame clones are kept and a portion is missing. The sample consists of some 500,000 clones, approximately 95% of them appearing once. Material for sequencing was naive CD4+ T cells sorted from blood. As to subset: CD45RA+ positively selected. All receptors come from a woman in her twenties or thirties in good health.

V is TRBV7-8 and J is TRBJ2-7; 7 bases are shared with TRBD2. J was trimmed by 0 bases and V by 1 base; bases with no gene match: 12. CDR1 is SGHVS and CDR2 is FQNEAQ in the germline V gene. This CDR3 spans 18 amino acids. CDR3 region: CASSLVPGGIASSYEQYF. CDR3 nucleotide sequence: TGTGCCAGCAGCTTAGTCCCGGGGGGAATAGCTAGCTCCTACGAGCAGTACTTC.

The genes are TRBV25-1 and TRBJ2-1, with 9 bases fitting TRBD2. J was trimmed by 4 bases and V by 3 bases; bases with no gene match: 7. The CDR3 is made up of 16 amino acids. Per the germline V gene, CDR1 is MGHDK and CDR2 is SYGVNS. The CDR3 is CASSDVVAGAYNEQFF. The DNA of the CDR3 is TGTGCCAGCAGTGACGTAGTAGCGGGGGCGTACAATGAGCAGTTCTTC.

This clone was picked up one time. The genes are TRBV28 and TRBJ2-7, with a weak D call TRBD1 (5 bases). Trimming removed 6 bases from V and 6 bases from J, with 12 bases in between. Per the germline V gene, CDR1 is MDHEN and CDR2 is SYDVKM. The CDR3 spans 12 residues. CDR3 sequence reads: CASRSGFGEQYF. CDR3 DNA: TGTGCCAGCAGGTCAGGGTTTGGCGAGCAGTACTTC.

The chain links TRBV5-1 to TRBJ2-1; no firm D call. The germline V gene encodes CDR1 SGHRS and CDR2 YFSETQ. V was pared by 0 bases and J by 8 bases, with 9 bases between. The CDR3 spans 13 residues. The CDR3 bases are TGCGCCAGCAGCTTGGCCCTCGGCCATGAGCAGTTCTTC. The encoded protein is CASSLALGHEQFF. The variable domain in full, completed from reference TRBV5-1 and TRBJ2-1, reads KAGVTQTPRYLIKTRGQQVTLSCSPISGHRSVSWYQQTPGQGLQFLFEYFSETQRNKGNFPGRFSGRQFSNSRSEMNVSTLELGDSALYLCASSLALGHEQFFGPGTRLTVL.

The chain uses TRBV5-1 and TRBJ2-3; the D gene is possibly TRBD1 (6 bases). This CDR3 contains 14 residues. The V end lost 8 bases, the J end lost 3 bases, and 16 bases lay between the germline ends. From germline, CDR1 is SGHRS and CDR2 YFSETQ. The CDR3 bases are TGCGCCAGTTGTTTCCAGGGGAGAACAGATACGCAGTATTTT. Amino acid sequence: CASCFQGRTDTQYF.

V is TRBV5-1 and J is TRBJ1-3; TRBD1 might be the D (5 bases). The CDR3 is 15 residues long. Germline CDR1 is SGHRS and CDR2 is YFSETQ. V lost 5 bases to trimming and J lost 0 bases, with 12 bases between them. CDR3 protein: CASRIGGSSGNTIYF. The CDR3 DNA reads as TGCGCCAGCAGAATCGGGGGTTCCTCTGGAAACACCATATATTTT.

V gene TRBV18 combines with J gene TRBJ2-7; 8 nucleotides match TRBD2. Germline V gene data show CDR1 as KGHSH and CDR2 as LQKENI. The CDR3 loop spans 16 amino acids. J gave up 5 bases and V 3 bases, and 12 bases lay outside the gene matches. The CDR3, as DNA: TGTGCCAGCTCACCCCCTTCGGGGACTAGTGGAGACGAGCAGTACTTC. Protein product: CASSPPSGTSGDEQYF.

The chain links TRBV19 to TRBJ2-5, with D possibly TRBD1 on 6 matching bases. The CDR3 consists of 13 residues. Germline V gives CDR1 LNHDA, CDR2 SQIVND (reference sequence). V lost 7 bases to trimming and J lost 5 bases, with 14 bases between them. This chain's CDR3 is CASNRESGETQYF. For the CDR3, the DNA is TGTGCCAGTAACAGGGAGTCGGGCGAGACCCAGTACTTC. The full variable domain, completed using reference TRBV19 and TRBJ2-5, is DGGITQSPKYLFRKEGQNVTLSCEQNLNHDAMYWYRQDPGQGLRLIYYSQIVNDFQKGDIAEGYSVSREKKESFPLTVTSAQKNPTAFYLCASNRESGETQYFGPGTRLLVL.

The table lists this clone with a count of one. Here the CDR3 reads CATSRDLNRVGTAEAFF. CDR3 bases: TGTGCCACCAGCAGAGATTTGAACAGGGTCGGGACAGCTGAAGCTTTCTTT. The chain carries TRBV15 and TRBJ1-1; 7 positions agree with TRBD1. This CDR3 is built from 17 residues. V trimming: 0 bases; J trimming: 6 bases; junction bases outside the gene matches: 13. Germline assignment: CDR1 LNHNV and CDR2 YYDKDF (reference sequence).

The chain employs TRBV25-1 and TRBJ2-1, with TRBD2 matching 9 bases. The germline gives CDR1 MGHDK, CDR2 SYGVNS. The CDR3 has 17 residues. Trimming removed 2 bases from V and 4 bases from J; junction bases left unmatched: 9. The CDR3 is CASSESYSGGSYNEQFF. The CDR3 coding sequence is TGTGCCAGCAGTGAAAGTTATAGCGGGGGATCTTACAATGAGCAGTTCTTC. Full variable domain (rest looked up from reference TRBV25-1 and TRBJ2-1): EADIYQTPRYLVIGTGKKITLECSQTMGHDKMYWYQQDPGMELHLIHYSYGVNSTEKGDLSSESTVSRIRTEHFPLTLESARPSHTSQYLCASSESYSGGSYNEQFFGPGTRLTVL.

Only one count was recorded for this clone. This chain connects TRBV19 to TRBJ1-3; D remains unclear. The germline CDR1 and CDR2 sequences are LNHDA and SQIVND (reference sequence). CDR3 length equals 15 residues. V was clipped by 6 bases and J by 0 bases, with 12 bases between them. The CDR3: CASRMDLGSGNTIYF. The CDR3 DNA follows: TGTGCCAGTAGAATGGACCTCGGCTCTGGAAACACCATATATTTT.

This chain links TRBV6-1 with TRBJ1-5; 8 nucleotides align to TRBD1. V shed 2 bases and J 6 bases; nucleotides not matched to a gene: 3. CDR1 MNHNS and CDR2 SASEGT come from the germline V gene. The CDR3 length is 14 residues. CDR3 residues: CASSEQGAVQPQHF. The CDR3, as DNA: TGTGCCAGCAGTGAACAGGGGGCGGTTCAGCCCCAGCATTTT.

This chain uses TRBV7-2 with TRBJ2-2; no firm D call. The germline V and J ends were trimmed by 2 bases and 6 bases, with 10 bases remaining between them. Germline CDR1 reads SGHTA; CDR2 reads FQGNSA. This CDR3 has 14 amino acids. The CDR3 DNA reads TGTGCCAGCAGCTTAAGGTATCGGCCCGGGGAGCTGTTTTTT. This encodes CASSLRYRPGELFF. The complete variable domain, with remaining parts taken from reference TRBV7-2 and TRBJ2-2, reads GAGVSQSPSNKVTEKGKDVELRCDPISGHTALYWYRQSLGQGLEFLIYFQGNSAPDKSGLPSDRFSAERTGGSVSTLTIQRTQQEDSAVYLCASSLRYRPGELFFGEGSRLTVL.

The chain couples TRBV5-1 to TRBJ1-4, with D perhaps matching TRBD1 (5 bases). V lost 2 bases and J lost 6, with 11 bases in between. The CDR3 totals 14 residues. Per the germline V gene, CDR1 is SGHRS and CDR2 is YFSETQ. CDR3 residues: CASSLGQGYEKLFF. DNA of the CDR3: TGCGCCAGCAGCTTAGGGCAGGGATATGAAAAACTGTTTTTT.

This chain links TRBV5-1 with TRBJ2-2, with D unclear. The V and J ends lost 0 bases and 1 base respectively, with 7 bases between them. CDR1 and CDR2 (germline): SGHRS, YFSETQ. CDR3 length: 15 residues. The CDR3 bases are TGCGCCAGCAGCTTGGCCTTGGTGAACACCGGGGAGCTGTTTTTT. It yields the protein CASSLALVNTGELFF.